Listed below are T cell receptor beta chains from one sample, sequenced in a study of cytomegalovirus exposure and HLA in healthy donors. Some clones are missing from TCRdb's copy, which holds only in-frame ones; the method was immunoSEQ multiplex PCR. The repertoire holds approximately 38,000 clones, with roughly 82% as singletons. The sample comprised PBMCs. All receptors come from a woman between 18 and 30 years old in good health and CMV-seropositive. The CDR3 runs from the conserved cysteine through the conserved F or W. The order of the fields is CDR3 length, clone size, D gene, V gene, J gene, CDR3 DNA, CDR3 protein. The D gene is left open where the match is weak. Size is stated for part of the rows, as once, few or many counts, or as a class when the clone is expanded.

16	.	TRBD1	TRBV6-6	TRBJ1-2	TGTGCCAGCAGTTACCAGGGACAGGGCTTTAACTATGGCTACACCTTC	CASSYQGQGFNYGYTF
13	.	.	TRBV9	TRBJ2-7	TGTGCCAGCAGCGTAGGGCAGGGCGGCGAGCAGTACTTC	CASSVGQGGEQYF
16	.	TRBD1	TRBV15	TRBJ1-4	TGTGCCACCAGCAGGGACAGGGGAGCAACTAATGAAAAACTGTTTTTT	CATSRDRGATNEKLFF
20	.	TRBD2	TRBV28	TRBJ2-6	TGTGCCAGCAGTTTATGGGGGGGGTTGGAGGGCCGCTCTGGGGCCAACGTCCTGACTTTC	CASSLWGGLEGRSGANVLTF
18	once	TRBD1	TRBV7-9	TRBJ2-3	TGTTCCAGCAGCGCCCGTGCCAGGGGGCAATCCTCCACAGATACGCAGTATTTT	CSSSARARGQSSTDTQYF
16	.	TRBD2	TRBV28	TRBJ2-5	TGTGCCAGCAGTTATACTAGCGGGAGTTTTCAAGAGACCCAGTACTTC	CASSYTSGSFQETQYF
17	.	TRBD2	TRBV5-1	TRBJ2-1	TGCGCCAGCAGCTTGTTTGGGGCGGGGGGATCCTACAATGAGCAGTTCTTC	CASSLFGAGGSYNEQFF
11	.	.	TRBV25-1	TRBJ1-2	TGTGCCAGCAGGGAAGTGGGCGGCTACACCTTC	CASREVGGYTF
15	few	.	TRBV4-1	TRBJ2-7	TGCGCCAGCAGCCAAGGGGCCACCTTCTCCTACGAGCAGTACTTC	CASSQGATFSYEQYF
12	once	TRBD1	TRBV4-2	TRBJ1-6	TGTGCCAGCAGCCTTGGGACAGATTCGCTCCACTTT	CASSLGTDSLHF
15	once	TRBD2	TRBV4-1	TRBJ2-3	TGCGCCAGCAGCCTACTAGCGGGGGGGCGAGATACGCAGTATTTT	CASSLLAGGRDTQYF
12	.	.	TRBV6-5	TRBJ2-1	TGTGCCAGCAGGCGCTCCTACAATGAGCAGTTCTTC	CASRRSYNEQFF
14	.	TRBD1	TRBV6-1	TRBJ1-1	TGTGCCAGCAGGTTCAGGGGGCTGAACACTGAAGCTTTCTTT	CASRFRGLNTEAFF
13	once	.	TRBV19	TRBJ1-1	TGTGCCAGCTACTTACGAGGCGGCACTGAAGCTTTCTTT	CASYLRGGTEAFF
16	few	.	TRBV12-2	TRBJ1-5	TGTGCAAGTCGCCCCCCCCTGGGGAGGAACAATCAGCCCCAGCATTTT	CASRPPLGRNNQPQHF
12	.	.	TRBV4-1	TRBJ2-3	TGCGCCAGCAGCCAAGAGACTAATACGCAGTATTTT	CASSQETNTQYF
15	once	.	TRBV5-1	TRBJ1-5	TGCGCCAGCAGCTCGGGACACAGCGGCAATCAGCCCCAGCATTTT	CASSSGHSGNQPQHF
14	once	TRBD2	TRBV30	TRBJ2-5	TGTGCCTGGAATCTAGCGGGAGACATAGAGACCCAGTACTTC	CAWNLAGDIETQYF
15	.	TRBD1	TRBV6-5	TRBJ2-7	TGTGCCAGCAGACAGGACAGGGGAGAGGTCTACGAGCAGTACTTC	CASRQDRGEVYEQYF
13	.	.	TRBV5-4	TRBJ1-1	TGTGCCAGCAGCTTGGGTCCTAACACTGAAGCTTTCTTT	CASSLGPNTEAFF
16	.	.	TRBV13	TRBJ2-7	TGTGCCAGCAGCTTAGGCAGACTAGACCCTAACTACGAGCAGTACTTC	CASSLGRLDPNYEQYF
17	.	.	TRBV7-2	TRBJ2-2	TGTGCCAGCAGCTTAGTTGGGTCCGGGATGGGCACCGGGGAGCTGTTTTTT	CASSLVGSGMGTGELFF
12	.	.	TRBV15	TRBJ1-5	TGTGCCACCAAGCAGGCCAATCAGCTCCAGCATTTT	CATKQANQLQHF
13	.	.	TRBV27	TRBJ2-7	TGTGCCAGCAGTTTGCAGGGCAACTACGAGCAGTACTTC	CASSLQGNYEQYF
16	.	TRBD2	TRBV4-1	TRBJ2-2	TGCGCCAGCAGCCAAATAGCGGGGGCAAACACCGGGGAGCTGTTTTTT	CASSQIAGANTGELFF
14	.	.	TRBV25-1	TRBJ2-7	TGTGCCACCTCCCCCGGGCTAGCCGGTTACGAGCAGTACTTC	CATSPGLAGYEQYF
13	once	.	TRBV27	TRBJ2-2	TGTGCCAGCAGTTTTCCAGGGACCGGGGAGCTGTTTTTT	CASSFPGTGELFF
14	once	TRBD2	TRBV6-5	TRBJ2-1	TGTGCCAGCAGTTTCGGGGGGGTCTACAATGAGCAGTTCTTC	CASSFGGVYNEQFF
19	.	.	TRBV15	TRBJ1-5	TGTGCCACCAGCAGAGGCGGGACGGGCGCCTCGAGGTATAATCAGCCCCAGCATTTT	CATSRGGTGASRYNQPQHF
14	.	.	TRBV5-6	TRBJ1-2	TGTGCCAGCAGCCCACAGGGTAGTGACTATGGCTACACCTTC	CASSPQGSDYGYTF
13	.	TRBD1	TRBV7-2	TRBJ2-1	TGTGCCACCAGGGGACAGGAATACAATGAGCAGTTCTTC	CATRGQEYNEQFF
13	.	.	TRBV18	TRBJ1-5	TGTGCCAGCTCAACAGATAGCAATCAGCCCCAGCATTTT	CASSTDSNQPQHF
15	few	.	TRBV25-1	TRBJ1-2	TGTGCCAGCAGTGAGGGAGACAGGACCATCTATGGCTACACCTTC	CASSEGDRTIYGYTF
16	.	TRBD1	TRBV30	TRBJ1-2	TGTGCCTGGAGTCAACCCCGGACAGGGAACGTGGATGGCTACACCTTC	CAWSQPRTGNVDGYTF
17	.	TRBD2	TRBV4-2	TRBJ2-5	TGTGCCAGCAGCCAAGGACGGCGGGGGGACCCACAAGAGACCCAGTACTTC	CASSQGRRGDPQETQYF
16	.	.	TRBV7-3	TRBJ2-2	TGTGCCAGCAGCTTAGGCCCCGGGGGGCTAACCGGGGAGCTGTTTTTT	CASSLGPGGLTGELFF
14	.	.	TRBV5-1	TRBJ2-5	TGCGCCAGCAGCCAGGGGACACGCGGGGAGACCCAGTACTTC	CASSQGTRGETQYF
16	.	TRBD1	TRBV28	TRBJ1-4	TGTGCCAGCAGCAAACACCACAGGGGCGGGGATGAAAAACTGTTTTTT	CASSKHHRGGDEKLFF
17	.	TRBD2	TRBV19	TRBJ2-3	TGTGCCAGTCGCGGCGGGGGATCCAGCGGGAGGGTAGATACGCAGTATTTT	CASRGGGSSGRVDTQYF
15	.	.	TRBV11-1	TRBJ1-3	TGTGCCAGCAGACCCCAGAGGGCGTCCGGAAACACCATATATTTT	CASRPQRASGNTIYF
15	.	.	TRBV11-2	TRBJ2-7	TGTGCCAGCAGCTTAGAAATGGCGGGACCCTACGAGCAGTACTTC	CASSLEMAGPYEQYF
15	.	.	TRBV5-6	TRBJ1-3	TGTGCCAGCAGCCCGGACCGGACAGTAGGAAACACCATATATTTT	CASSPDRTVGNTIYF
15	.	TRBD1	TRBV4-1	TRBJ2-1	TGCGCCGGCAGCCGCCGACAGGGTCAGGACAATGAGCAGTTCTTC	CAGSRRQGQDNEQFF
16	.	TRBD2	TRBV7-2	TRBJ2-7	TGTGCCAGCAGCTTCCGGACTAGCGGCCGTCTCGGCGAGCAGTACTTC	CASSFRTSGRLGEQYF
13	.	.	TRBV5-6	TRBJ2-7	TGTGCCAGCAGCTTTCCCGGGACACCTGAGCAGTACTTC	CASSFPGTPEQYF
17	.	.	TRBV7-2	TRBJ2-5	TGTGCCAGCAGCTTAGCGGACCCCAGAGGGTGGCGGGAGACCCAGTACTTC	CASSLADPRGWRETQYF
14	few	TRBD1	TRBV27	TRBJ2-7	TGTGCCAGCAGTTTATCGTGGACAGGGTACGAGCAGTACTTC	CASSLSWTGYEQYF
15	.	TRBD1	TRBV7-3	TRBJ2-1	TGTGCCAGCAGCTCCGGGACAGGGGGCTTCAGTGAGCAGTTCTTC	CASSSGTGGFSEQFF
12	.	TRBD1	TRBV4-2	TRBJ1-2	TGTGCCAGCAGCCTAGGGGGCTTGGGCTACACCTTC	CASSLGGLGYTF
15	.	.	TRBV7-9	TRBJ2-7	.	CASSLVAAGTSSAHF
16	.	TRBD2	TRBV27	TRBJ2-5	TGTGCCAGCAGTCCGTGGACTAGCGGGAGTTATGAGACCCAGTACTTC	CASSPWTSGSYETQYF
12	.	.	TRBV7-8	TRBJ2-1	TGTGCCAGCAGCGTAACCCTTACCCAGGCGTTCTTC	CASSVTLTQAFF
13	.	.	TRBV19	TRBJ2-7	TGTGCCAGTAGTAAAACTAGTACCTACGAGCAGTACTTC	CASSKTSTYEQYF
12	.	.	TRBV10-3	TRBJ2-1	TGTGCCATCAGCGCCACAGACAATGAGCAGTTCTTC	CAISATDNEQFF
16	.	.	TRBV11-2	TRBJ2-3	TGTGCCAGCAGCTCGGGCCCGGGACTGAGCACAGATACGCAGTATTTT	CASSSGPGLSTDTQYF
18	once	.	TRBV29-1	TRBJ1-1	TGCAGCGTTGTGGGCAGGGGTCGGAAAACGGGATTGGTCACTGAAGCTTTCTTT	CSVVGRGRKTGLVTEAFF
14	.	.	TRBV19	TRBJ2-7	TGTGCCAGTAGTATCCAATACAGGGAATACGAGCAGTACTTC	CASSIQYREYEQYF
16	.	TRBD1	TRBV5-4	TRBJ2-2	TGTGCCAGCAGCTTGGGGGGACAGGGAGACACCGGGGAGCTGTTTTTT	CASSLGGQGDTGELFF
13	.	.	TRBV7-2	TRBJ2-3	TGTGCCAGCAGCTTAGAAGAGACAGATACGCAGTATTTT	CASSLEETDTQYF
17	.	TRBD1	TRBV5-1	TRBJ1-4	TGCGCCAGCAGCACGGGACAGGGGTTTCCCACCCATGAAAAACTGTTTTTT	CASSTGQGFPTHEKLFF